Here is one T cell receptor beta chain with its context. Antigen unknown. CDR1 is GTSNPN, CDR2 SVGIG, per germline (reference sequence). J gave up 4 bases and V 2 bases, and 8 bases lay outside the gene matches. This CDR3 contains 15 residues. The sample originates from a study of cytomegalovirus exposure and HLA in healthy donors. The donors were part of the approximately 130-subject validation cohort, which stood apart from the approximately 640-subject first cohort. The assay was immunoSEQ multiplex PCR, and TCRdb's table has in-frame clones only and misses some. The sample has 150,000 to 200,000 clones, approximately 96% seen once. Whole-study results and caveats: CMV antigen specificity was confirmed in vitro for three CMV-associated chains. Across donors, most TCRs were seen rarely, yet some public ones were widespread.

Input material: PBMCs. V gene TRBV30 combines with J gene TRBJ1-3; 7 bases match TRBD1. This TCR came from a woman aged 18-35 years in good health and CMV-seronegative. As DNA, the CDR3 is TGTGCCTGGAGTTTGATGACAGGGTTCGGAAACACCATATATTTT. It specifies CAWSLMTGFGNTIYF.